These 28 T cell receptor beta chains originate from one sample sequenced in a study of response to subunit inactivated influenza vaccine. Each CDR3 protein gets one entry after TCRdb re-called the RT-PCR reads with MiXCR. The sample lists roughly 460,000 distinct CDR3 sequences, over 9.5% occurring once. The material was PBMCs from blood, obtained more than 35 days after vaccination. The receptors come from a man aged 50-60 years who received an inactivated influenza vaccine.

This clonotype came up many times. The rearrangement joins TRBV10-3 to TRBJ2-1; the D gene is possibly TRBD2 (6 bases). From germline, CDR1 is ENHRY and CDR2 SYGVKD. The V end was cut by 10 bases, the J end by 1 base, with 11 bases between. The CDR3 has 13 amino acids. This CDR3 is CATLALSYNEQFF. CDR3 bases: TGTGCCACCCTAGCGTTGTCCTACAATGAGCAGTTCTTC.

This clonotype was seen more than once but under ten times. The rearrangement uses TRBV11-2 and TRBJ2-3, with D possibly matching TRBD1 (5 bases). The germline CDR1 and CDR2 sequences are SGHAT and FQNNGV. The CDR3 runs to 17 residues. Trimming cost V 7 bases and J 0 bases, with 20 bases left between them. CDR3 amino acids: CASTLFLGQSSTDTQYF. CDR3 in DNA: TGTGCCAGCACCCTATTCCTGGGGCAGAGTAGCACAGATACGCAGTATTTT.

This clonotype was observed many times. Mismatch with germline at one junction end may stem from a read error. The chain couples TRBV10-3 to TRBJ2-7, with 8 nucleotides matching TRBD1. The CDR3 runs to 12 residues. Germline CDR1 is ENHRY and CDR2 is SYGVKD. The CDR3 protein is CANPKTGVSKCF. As DNA, the CDR3 is TGTGCCAACCCGAAGACAGGGGTCTCTAAGTGCTTC.

The chain recombines TRBV20-1 with TRBJ2-1; TRBD2 aligns across 10 bases. V lost 6 bases, J lost 6 bases, and 5 bases stayed unmatched. This CDR3 has 13 amino acids. Looked up from germline, CDR1 is DFQATT and CDR2 is SNEGSKA (reference sequence). The CDR3: CSADWTSGNEQFF. CDR3 sequence (DNA): TGCAGTGCGGACTGGACTAGCGGCAATGAGCAGTTCTTC.

The rearrangement joins TRBV6-2 or TRBV6-3 to TRBJ2-1, with TRBD2 matching 8 bases. Looked up from germline, CDR1 is MNHEY and CDR2 is SVGEGT. CDR3 length: 15 residues. Trimming took 3 bases from V and 10 from J; bases not matched to a gene: 11. This CDR3 is CASSYFRGRKGEQFF. The CDR3 nucleotides are TGTGCCAGCAGTTATTTCCGCGGGAGGAAAGGCGAGCAGTTCTTC.

The gene calls are TRBV12-3 or TRBV12-4 and TRBJ2-7; D may be TRBD2 (6 bases). Trimming shortened V by 3 bases and J by 6 bases, and 12 bases separated the two germline ends. The CDR3 runs to 13 residues. The CDR3 reads CASSLRRVSEQYF. The CDR3 DNA follows: TGTGCCAGCAGTTTGAGGAGGGTATCCGAGCAGTACTTC.

A few counts support this clonotype. The V and J genes are TRBV7-8 and TRBJ2-5; TRBD2 agrees at 13 bases. Germline-derived CDR1 and CDR2 are SGHVS and FQNEAQ. The CDR3 has 16 amino acids. With 0 bases clipped from V and 4 bases from J, the junction kept 2 bases outside the gene matches. The CDR3 sequence is CASSLAGLAGAETQYF. CDR3 nucleotides: TGTGCCAGCAGCTTAGCCGGACTAGCGGGGGCAGAGACCCAGTACTTC.

In this sample, this clonotype turned up many times. The gene calls are TRBV7-9 and TRBJ2-7; 7 bases match TRBD1. CDR1 is SEHNR, CDR2 FQNEAQ, per germline (reference sequence). V lost 5 bases, J lost 0 bases, and 10 bases stayed unmatched. This CDR3 contains 16 residues. CDR3 sequence reads: CASSTDRDRDSYEQYF. The DNA of the CDR3 is TGTGCCAGCAGCACGGACCGGGACAGAGACTCCTACGAGCAGTACTTC.

The V call is TRBV12-3 or TRBV12-4, the J call TRBJ2-1; D may be TRBD2 (6 bases). The CDR3 covers 17 residues. V was trimmed by 5 bases and J by 0 bases, leaving 17 bases between them. This CDR3 is CASSPHPGGGSYNEQFF. The CDR3 DNA follows: TGTGCCAGCAGTCCCCATCCCGGGGGTGGCTCCTACAATGAGCAGTTCTTC.

The chain couples TRBV29-1 to TRBJ2-3; 8 bases are a match to TRBD2. Germline trimming cut 4 bases from V and 5 bases from J; bases unmatched to any gene: 5. This CDR3 is built from 13 residues. Germline V gene data show CDR1 as SQVTM and CDR2 as ANQGSEA. The CDR3 region has the DNA TGCAGCGTTGTTGCGGGAGGCAAAGATACGCAGTATTTT. Encoded protein: CSVVAGGKDTQYF.

V and J are TRBV29-1 and TRBJ2-1; 8 bases fit TRBD2. The CDR3 contains 14 residues. CDR1 and CDR2 (germline): SQVTM, ANQGSEA. V was clipped by 6 bases and J by 7 bases; unmatched bases: 11. The CDR3 sequence is CSVGDSGKSNEQFF. The CDR3 DNA sequence: TGCAGCGTGGGAGATAGCGGGAAATCAAATGAGCAGTTCTTC.

The table lists this clonotype with many counts. V gene TRBV6-5 combines with J gene TRBJ2-1; D is perhaps TRBD2 (6 bases). V was shortened by 1 base and J by 4 bases, with 11 bases between the two germline ends. Germline values: CDR1 MNHEY, CDR2 SVGAGI. The CDR3 is 15 amino acids. The CDR3 spells CASSYFAGSYNEQFF. CDR3 bases: TGTGCCAGCAGTTACTTTGCGGGATCGTACAATGAGCAGTTCTTC.

This sequence joins TRBV25-1 and TRBJ2-7, with D possibly TRBD1 on 6 matching bases. Germline assignment: CDR1 MGHDK and CDR2 SYGVNS. Deletions cut 5 bases from V and 5 bases from J, with 10 bases between. The CDR3 spans 12 residues. As DNA, the CDR3 is TGTGCCAGCAGTAAGCACAGGGACGAGCAGTACTTC. It encodes CASSKHRDEQYF.

With respect to this clonotype: A much larger clone lies one base from this, so it may be a read error. V and J are TRBV6-5 and TRBJ2-2; D possibly corresponds to TRBD1 (5 bases). The CDR3 consists of 15 residues. The germline V gene has CDR1 MNHEY and CDR2 SVGAGI. CDR3 sequence reads: CGSSYSQGNTGELFF. The CDR3 nucleotides are TGTGGCAGCAGTTACTCTCAGGGGAACACCGGGGAGCTGTTTTTT.

This clonotype has more than one count but fewer than ten. The chain links TRBV7-2 to TRBJ1-4, with a tentative D call TRBD1 (6 bases). The CDR3 totals 15 residues. Germline loops: CDR1 SGHTA, CDR2 FQGNSA. Between the trimmed V and J ends, which lost 5 bases and 3 bases, there was a span of 13 bases. This chain's CDR3 is CASSPRTASNEKLFF. CDR3 sequence (DNA): TGTGCCAGCAGCCCCCGGACAGCGTCTAATGAAAAACTGTTTTTT. The whole variable domain, remainder taken from reference TRBV7-2 and TRBJ1-4, is GAGVSQSPSNKVTEKGKDVELRCDPISGHTALYWYRQSLGQGLEFLIYFQGNSAPDKSGLPSDRFSAERTGGSVSTLTIQRTQQEDSAVYLCASSPRTASNEKLFFGSGTQLSVL.

This rearrangement joins TRBV5-6 to TRBJ1-2, with 10 bases identical to TRBD1. This CDR3 has 14 amino acids. V lost 4 bases, J lost 6 bases, and 6 bases stayed unmatched. From germline, CDR1 is SGHDT and CDR2 YYEEEE. The CDR3 loop reads CASSLGTGVHGYTF. The CDR3 nucleotides are TGTGCCAGCAGCCTCGGGACAGGGGTTCATGGCTACACCTTC.

The rearrangement uses TRBV6-5 and TRBJ1-1; 7 bases line up with TRBD1. The CDR3 is 14 amino acids. Germline trimming cut 4 bases from V and 4 bases from J; bases unmatched to any gene: 6. The germline CDR1 and CDR2 sequences are MNHEY and SVGAGI. The CDR3 DNA is TGTGCCAGCAGTTGGACAGGTGGGAGCACTGAAGCTTTCTTT. It translates to CASSWTGGSTEAFF.

This clonotype was seen many times. The V gene is TRBV7-2, the J gene TRBJ2-1; tentative D call: TRBD1 (5 bases). CDR1 and CDR2 (germline): SGHTA, FQGNSA. Deletions cut 5 bases from V and 3 bases from J, with 14 bases between. The CDR3 extends over 15 amino acids. This chain's CDR3 is CASSPSWGRYNEQFF. As DNA, the CDR3 is TGTGCCAGCAGCCCCTCCTGGGGCCGCTACAATGAGCAGTTCTTC.

V gene TRBV12-3 or TRBV12-4 combines with J gene TRBJ2-5; 7 nucleotides match TRBD1. Germline trimming cut 5 bases from V and 5 bases from J; bases unmatched to any gene: 8. The CDR3 runs to 14 residues. CDR3 protein: CASSPSTGRETQYF. DNA for the CDR3: TGTGCCAGCAGTCCCTCGACAGGGCGCGAGACCCAGTACTTC.

This chain links TRBV6-1 with TRBJ2-1; 14 nucleotides match TRBD2. This CDR3 has 15 amino acids. The germline V gene has CDR1 MNHNS and CDR2 SASEGT. CDR3 coding DNA: TGTGGCACCGCGACTAGCGGGGGGGTAGGCAATGAGCAGTTCTTC. Encoded protein: CGTATSGGVGNEQFF.

The rearrangement joins TRBV7-2 to TRBJ1-5; D is unresolved. The CDR3 runs 13 residues. CDR1 is SGHTA and CDR2 is FQGNSA in the germline V gene. Trimming took off 4 bases at V and 4 bases at J, with 8 bases between the two ends. CDR3 sequence: CASSSPPNQPQHF. The CDR3, as DNA: TGTGCCAGCAGCTCCCCCCCGAATCAGCCCCAGCATTTT.

This clonotype was picked up many times. The gene calls are TRBV18 and TRBJ2-5, with TRBD1 as a possible D gene (5 bases). V gave up 6 bases and J gave up 5 bases, with 10 bases separating them. The germline gives CDR1 KGHSH, CDR2 LQKENI. The CDR3 totals 12 residues. CDR3 sequence: CASSPYRETQYF. The CDR3 DNA reads TGTGCCAGCTCCCCTTACAGGGAGACCCAGTACTTC.

This clonotype showed up just a few times. The gene calls are TRBV20-1 and TRBJ2-7, with TRBD2 matching over 9 bases. Germline V gives CDR1 DFQATT, CDR2 SNEGSKA (reference sequence). The junction had 4 bases not matched to a gene; V was cut back by 4 bases and J by 0 bases. CDR3 length: 14 amino acids. The DNA of the CDR3 is TGCAGTGCTAAGCCGGGACTAGCCTCCTACGAGCAGTACTTC. Amino acid sequence: CSAKPGLASYEQYF.

This sequence joins TRBV5-1 and TRBJ2-2, with D possibly TRBD1 on 5 matching bases. There are 14 residues in the CDR3. Germline CDR1 reads SGHRS; CDR2 reads YFSETQ. V lost 4 bases and J 4 bases, leaving 11 bases between the germline ends. CDR3 nucleotides: TGCGCCAGCAGCCCGGCCAGGGTCACCGGGGAGCTGTTTTTT. This translates into CASSPARVTGELFF.

The table lists this clonotype with many counts. The V gene is TRBV29-1, the J gene TRBJ2-7; tentative D call: TRBD1 (7 bases). The CDR3 is made up of 12 amino acids. Between the trimmed V and J ends, which lost 1 base and 5 bases, there was a span of 9 bases. CDR1 is SQVTM and CDR2 is ANQGSEA in the germline V gene. The CDR3, as DNA: TGCAGCGTTGAAGCAGGGGGGAACGAGCAGTACTTC. It encodes CSVEAGGNEQYF.

This clonotype was detected a few times. The chain joins TRBV5-6 to TRBJ2-7, with unresolved D. The CDR3 has 15 residues. V gave up 3 bases and J gave up 4 bases, with 17 bases separating them. Germline values: CDR1 SGHDT, CDR2 YYEEEE. The CDR3 protein is CASSSRIRTSYEQYF. The CDR3 coding sequence is TGTGCCAGCAGCTCCAGAATTAGGACCTCTTACGAGCAGTACTTC.

This chain links TRBV6-2 or TRBV6-3 with TRBJ2-1; D is ambiguous. V gave up 10 bases and J gave up 10 bases, with 17 bases separating them. Per the germline V gene, CDR1 is MNHEY and CDR2 is SVGEGT. The CDR3 spans 12 residues. The CDR3 region is CATRGRTREQFF. The CDR3 DNA reads as TGTGCCACCAGAGGACGGACGCGGGAGCAGTTCTTC.

The rearrangement uses TRBV5-5 and TRBJ2-2, with D possibly TRBD1 on 5 matching bases. CDR3 length: 17 residues. V lost 0 bases and J lost 0, with 12 bases in between. Germline CDR1 reads SGHKS; CDR2 reads YYEKEE (reference sequence). The CDR3 nucleotides are TGTGCCAGCAGCTTGGGACAGACAAACACGAACACCGGGGAGCTGTTTTTT. This sequence encodes CASSLGQTNTNTGELFF.